Listed below are T cell receptor beta chains from one sample, sequenced in a study of CD8 T cells in ankylosing spondylitis. In TCRdb, the 5' RACE reads were re-called with MiXCR into one record per CDR3 protein. In the table there are approximately 340,000 distinct CDR3 sequences, over 12% of which are singletons. Input material: blood, either unsorted or a sorted T cell fraction (not recorded which). The receptors derive from a male donor with ankylosing spondylitis or in good health (not recorded which). The CDR3 runs from the conserved cysteine through the conserved F or W. The D gene is left open where the match is weak. A clone size is listed for some rows: how often the clone was seen (once, few, many), or a class if it is expanded.

d_gene: -; j_gene: TRBJ1-2; v_gene: TRBV19; abundance: -; CDR3aa: CASTPIGPRGNYGYTF; CDR3nt: TGTGCCAGTACCCCCATCGGCCCGCGTGGGAACTATGGCTACACCTTC
d_gene: TRBD1; j_gene: TRBJ2-5; v_gene: TRBV7-9; abundance: -; CDR3aa: CASSVGDRGSEGTQYF; CDR3nt: TGTGCCAGCAGCGTGGGGGACAGGGGCTCCGAGGGGACCCAGTACTTC
d_gene: -; j_gene: TRBJ1-2; v_gene: TRBV5-1; abundance: few; CDR3aa: CASSLEGSAASGYTF; CDR3nt: TGCGCCAGCAGCTTGGAAGGTTCGGCCGCATCGGGCTACACCTTC
d_gene: -; j_gene: TRBJ2-7; v_gene: TRBV11-3; abundance: -; CDR3aa: CASSLGGGTAHEQYF; CDR3nt: TGTGCCAGCAGCTTAGGAGGGGGTACCGCCCACGAGCAGTACTTC
d_gene: -; j_gene: TRBJ2-1; v_gene: TRBV2; abundance: few; CDR3aa: CATRGGGLNEQFF; CDR3nt: TGTGCCACTCGAGGAGGGGGTTTGAATGAGCAGTTCTTC
d_gene: -; j_gene: TRBJ1-2; v_gene: TRBV2; abundance: few; CDR3aa: CASSQGLSVYGYTF; CDR3nt: TGTGCCAGCAGTCAGGGATTGTCGGTCTATGGCTACACCTTC
d_gene: -; j_gene: TRBJ2-1; v_gene: TRBV5-1; abundance: few; CDR3aa: CASSLGRTSPYNEQFF; CDR3nt: TGCGCCAGCAGCTTGGGTCGGACAAGTCCGTACAATGAGCAGTTCTTC
d_gene: TRBD1; j_gene: TRBJ1-1; v_gene: TRBV4-1; abundance: few; CDR3aa: CASSQLFIPGTGNTEAFF; CDR3nt: TGCGCCAGCAGCCAACTCTTTATTCCCGGGACAGGGAATACTGAAGCTTTCTTT
d_gene: TRBD1; j_gene: TRBJ2-6; v_gene: TRBV5-1; abundance: -; CDR3aa: CASSPDRVGANVLTF; CDR3nt: TGCGCCAGCAGCCCCGACAGGGTCGGGGCCAACGTCCTGACTTTC
d_gene: -; j_gene: TRBJ2-4; v_gene: TRBV12-3/TRBV12-4; abundance: many; CDR3aa: CASSLSGSPGKNIQYF; CDR3nt: TGTGCCAGCAGTTTATCAGGCTCCCCGGGGAAAAACATTCAGTACTTC